The 32 T cell receptor beta chains reported below all come from one sample, sequenced in a study of T cells in localized non-small cell lung cancer. Produced via immunoSEQ multiplex PCR; TCRdb's table is partial and in-frame only. The sample holds approximately 2,700 clones, 20% to 25% seen once. The source was lung tumor tissue, collected before any cancer treatment. The receptors come from a woman aged 40 to 75 with stage I lung adenocarcinoma.

The sample holds a few counts of this clone. V usage is TRBV11-3 and J usage is TRBJ2-1; D might be TRBD2 (6 bases). The V end was cut by 0 bases, the J end by 7 bases, with 10 bases between. The germline V gene encodes CDR1 SGHNT and CDR2 YENEEA. The CDR3 loop spans 14 amino acids. The CDR3 loop is CASSLDAAGNEQFF. CDR3 DNA sequence: TGTGCCAGCAGCTTAGATGCGGCGGGGAATGAGCAGTTCTTC.

This clone is large in the sample. This chain uses TRBV30 with TRBJ2-1; 8 bases line up with TRBD2. Per the germline V gene, CDR1 is GTSNPN and CDR2 is SVGIG (reference sequence). The CDR3 is made up of 15 amino acids. The ends lost 0 bases at V and 4 bases at J; junction bases unmatched: 5. The CDR3 protein is CAWSVAGGGYNEQFF. Written as DNA, the CDR3 is TGTGCCTGGAGTGTAGCAGGCGGGGGGTACAATGAGCAGTTCTTC.

Concerning this clone itself: At one boundary the junction diverges from the germline segment, which might be a read error. CDR3 sequence reads: CAISADTSYEQYF. The CDR3 DNA follows: TGTGCCATCAGTGCGGACACCTCCTACGAGCAGTACTTC. J is TRBJ2-7 and V is TRBV6-8, with a tentative D call TRBD1 (5 bases). The CDR3 has 13 residues. Germline V gene lookup returns CDR1 MNHGY and CDR2 SAAAGT.

This clone was observed a handful of times. CDR3 loop: CASSGSGDASYEQYF. The CDR3 DNA reads TGTGCCAGCAGCGGCAGCGGGGACGCCTCCTACGAGCAGTACTTC. The V and J genes are TRBV9 and TRBJ2-7; 7 nucleotides line up with TRBD2. J lost 0 bases, V lost 3 bases, and 6 bases had no gene match. Germline V gives CDR1 SGDLS, CDR2 YYNGEE. This CDR3 region has 15 residues.

This clone was detected a few times. The chain is built from TRBV11-3 and TRBJ1-6; D might be TRBD1 (6 bases). Trimming took 6 bases from V and 9 from J, leaving 15 bases between them. The CDR3 is 14 residues long. Germline CDR1 reads SGHNT; CDR2 reads YENEEA. DNA for the CDR3: TGTGCCAGCAGATACAGGGCCGTTGGTTCACCCCTCCACTTT. Protein product: CASRYRAVGSPLHF.

The sample holds a few counts of this clone. The chain couples TRBV9 to TRBJ1-1; 10 bases match TRBD1. The CDR3 spans 13 residues. The ends lost 3 bases at V and 4 bases at J; junction bases unmatched: 0. Germline CDR1 is SGDLS and CDR2 is YYNGEE. The CDR3 here is CASSGTGGTEAFF. The CDR3 DNA is TGTGCCAGCAGCGGGACAGGGGGCACTGAAGCTTTCTTT.

This clone came up a few times. This rearrangement joins TRBV6-8 to TRBJ2-2; the D call may be TRBD1 or TRBD2 (5 bases each). Trimming removed 8 bases at V and 2 bases at J, with 18 bases between. Germline values: CDR1 MNHGY, CDR2 SAAAGT. The CDR3 has 16 amino acids. The CDR3 nucleotides are TGTGCCAGCTATCAACTACGGGGCGTCAACACCGGGGAGCTGTTTTTT. This gives the protein CASYQLRGVNTGELFF.

This clone was seen more than once but under ten times. The chain is built from TRBV11-3 and TRBJ2-4; tentative D call: TRBD1 (6 bases). Trimming stripped 3 bases from V and 0 bases from J, with 9 bases between. The CDR3 is 15 amino acids. The germline gives CDR1 SGHNT, CDR2 YENEEA. CDR3 protein: CASSLDSTAKNIQYF. CDR3 sequence (DNA): TGTGCCAGCAGCTTGGACAGCACAGCCAAAAACATTCAGTACTTC.

By frequency in the sample, this clone is medium-sized. The CDR3 coding sequence is TGTGCCAGCAAATATGTGATGAACACTGAAGCTTTCTTT. Translating gives CASKYVMNTEAFF. This chain uses TRBV6-8 with TRBJ1-1; D is uncertain. Germline loops: CDR1 MNHGY, CDR2 SAAAGT. Trimming left V 7 bases short and J 0 bases short, with 9 bases between. This CDR3 has 13 amino acids.

The chain is built from TRBV6-8 and TRBJ1-6, with D tentatively TRBD1 (5 bases). The V gene lost 7 bases and the J gene lost 4 bases, with 14 bases spanning the gap. The CDR3 loop spans 15 amino acids. Germline V lookup: CDR1 MNHGY, CDR2 SAAAGT. CDR3 sequence reads: CASNTGTAYNSPLHF. As DNA, the CDR3 is TGTGCCAGCAACACCGGGACGGCGTATAATTCACCCCTCCACTTT.

There are a few counts of this clone. This chain joins TRBV18 and TRBJ1-1; 7 nucleotides match TRBD1. V lost 8 bases and J lost 5; bases outside the gene matches: 5. Germline values: CDR1 KGHSH, CDR2 LQKENI. The CDR3 is 12 amino acids. CDR3 sequence: CASGTVLTEAFF. CDR3 coding DNA: TGTGCCAGCGGGACAGTGTTAACTGAAGCTTTCTTT.

The rearrangement joins TRBV18 to TRBJ1-4; D is unclear. The CDR3 totals 14 residues. Trimming removed 2 bases from V and 8 bases from J, with 12 bases in between. Germline lookup yields CDR1 KGHSH and CDR2 LQKENI. CDR3: CASSPITQPEKLFF. The CDR3 nucleotides read TGTGCCAGCTCACCAATCACTCAGCCAGAAAAACTGTTTTTT.

A few counts support this clone. The chain is built from TRBV11-3 and TRBJ2-5; the D gene is possibly TRBD2 (5 bases). The CDR3 totals 15 residues. V dropped 1 base and J dropped 4 bases, with 13 bases sitting between them. Looked up from germline, CDR1 is SGHNT and CDR2 is YENEEA. The CDR3 nucleotides are TGTGCCAGCAGCTTAGGGACTCCCGGAGGAGAGACCCAGTACTTC. It yields the protein CASSLGTPGGETQYF.

This chain joins TRBV14 and TRBJ2-1, with D perhaps given as TRBD1 or TRBD2 (5 bases each). The V end was cut by 5 bases, the J end by 4 bases, with 18 bases between. The V gene's germline CDR1 is SGHDN and CDR2 FVKESK. The CDR3 totals 16 residues. The CDR3 coding sequence is TGTGCCAGCAGCAATCAGGGTAGCAGACTATACAATGAGCAGTTCTTC. Translation: CASSNQGSRLYNEQFF.

The J gene is TRBJ2-5, the V gene TRBV6-8; 9 bases agree with TRBD1. Germline CDR1 is MNHGY and CDR2 is SAAAGT. The CDR3 has 18 residues. V trimming: 0 bases; J trimming: 5 bases; junction bases outside the gene matches: 13. CDR3 coding DNA: TGTGCCAGCAGTTACTCGACTCCCGGACAGGGGATCAAGGAGACCCAGTACTTC. It yields the protein CASSYSTPGQGIKETQYF.

The chain carries TRBV11-3 and TRBJ1-2, with D uncertain. Per the germline V gene, CDR1 is SGHNT and CDR2 is YENEEA. Trimming took off 1 base at V and 4 bases at J, with 19 bases between the two ends. The CDR3 consists of 17 residues. CDR3 nucleotides: TGTGCCAGCAGCTTAGTGGGCCCAAGTAGGACCCTCTATGGCTACACCTTC. It encodes CASSLVGPSRTLYGYTF.

Relative to its sample, this clone is medium-sized. CDR3 nucleotide sequence: TGTGCCAGCAGCTTAGTGACGAGGGGATCCACTGAAGCTTTCTTT. Translation gives CASSLVTRGSTEAFF. This sequence joins TRBV11-3 and TRBJ1-1; a possible D gene is TRBD1 (5 bases). Deletions cut 1 base from V and 4 bases from J, with 13 bases between. Germline V CDR1 and CDR2: SGHNT, YENEEA. The length of the CDR3 is 15 residues. The variable domain in full, with the rest retrieved from reference TRBV11-3 and TRBJ1-1, is EAGVVQSPRYKIIEKKQPVAFWCNPISGHNTLYWYLQNLGQGPELLIRYENEEAVDDSQLPKDRFSAERLKGVDSTLKIQPAELGDSAVYLCASSLVTRGSTEAFFGQGTRLTVV.

The chain has TRBV30 and TRBJ1-5; no clear D gene. V gave up 2 bases and J gave up 6 bases, with 11 bases separating them. CDR1 and CDR2 (germline): GTSNPN, SVGIG (reference sequence). The CDR3 totals 13 residues. The CDR3 DNA reads as TGTGCCTGGAGTACACAAATCGGTCAGCCCCAGCATTTT. The encoded protein is CAWSTQIGQPQHF.

By share, this clone counts as medium-sized. The J gene is TRBJ1-2, the V gene TRBV6-8; 10 nucleotides agree with TRBD1. The germline gives CDR1 MNHGY, CDR2 SAAAGT. V shed 2 bases and J 5 bases; nucleotides not matched to a gene: 2. There are 14 residues in the CDR3. This CDR3 is CASSYTGQGYGYTF. The CDR3 DNA is TGTGCCAGCAGTTACACGGGACAGGGGTATGGCTACACCTTC.

In its sample, this clone is medium-sized (0.01 to 0.1%). The V and J genes are TRBV11-3 and TRBJ1-3, with D perhaps matching TRBD1 (6 bases). The CDR3 has 17 amino acids. Germline V gene data show CDR1 as SGHNT and CDR2 as YENEEA. V was cut by 5 bases and J by 0 bases, with 17 bases left in between. CDR3 sequence (DNA): TGTGCCAGCAGCCCCAGTAAACCAGGGGTCTCTGGAAACACCATATATTTT. Translation gives CASSPSKPGVSGNTIYF.

The chain recombines TRBV6-8 with TRBJ2-1, with 9 positions matching TRBD2. CDR1 and CDR2 from the germline V gene are MNHGY and SAAAGT. The CDR3 runs to 14 residues. Trimming cost V 7 bases and J 15 bases; bases outside gene matches: 16. The CDR3 sequence is CASTSVDRGGVMFF. CDR3 DNA sequence: TGTGCCAGCACCTCGGTCGACCGCGGGGGGGTGATGTTCTTC.

This clone counts as large. V is TRBV6-8 and J is TRBJ1-1; no clear D. The CDR3 loop spans 14 amino acids. Germline CDR1 is MNHGY and CDR2 is SAAAGT. V shed 8 bases and J shed 3 bases, with 16 bases lying between them. The CDR3 DNA reads as TGTGCCAGCCTTATGGACTCACAAGACACTGAAGCTTTCTTT. The encoded protein is CASLMDSQDTEAFF.

The gene calls are TRBV29-1 and TRBJ1-2, with 7 bases aligning to TRBD1. Germline CDR1 is SQVTM and CDR2 is ANQGSEA. CDR3 size: 13 residues. The V and J ends lost 6 bases and 4 bases, in that order; junction bases with no gene match: 8. CDR3 region: CSVQQGSVYGYTF. For the CDR3, the DNA is TGCAGCGTCCAACAGGGGTCGGTCTATGGCTACACCTTC.

The gene calls are TRBV19 and TRBJ1-3, with D possibly being TRBD1 (6 bases). The ends were cut back, 10 bases at V and 0 bases at J, with 19 bases in the middle. Germline assignment: CDR1 LNHDA and CDR2 SQIVND (reference sequence). CDR3 size: 16 residues. This chain's CDR3 is CATSLQGLTSGNTIYF. Written as DNA, the CDR3 is TGTGCCACAAGTTTACAGGGCCTCACCTCTGGAAACACCATATATTTT.

This clone has more than one count but fewer than ten. The rearrangement joins TRBV10-3 to TRBJ2-2; 8 nucleotides line up with TRBD2. Unmatched junction bases numbered 2, after V lost 0 bases and J lost 2 bases. Germline V gene lookup returns CDR1 ENHRY and CDR2 SYGVKD. The CDR3 extends over 16 amino acids. The CDR3 is CAISESRGANTGELFF. The CDR3 region has the DNA TGTGCCATCAGTGAGTCGCGGGGGGCCAACACCGGGGAGCTGTTTTTT.

This clone was counted only a few times. V usage is TRBV6-8 and J usage is TRBJ1-1; no definite D call. V lost 0 bases to trimming and J lost 0 bases, with 5 bases between them. Per the germline V gene, CDR1 is MNHGY and CDR2 is SAAAGT. The CDR3 has 14 amino acids. The CDR3 coding sequence is TGTGCCAGCAGTTACTCGCTAGTGAACACTGAAGCTTTCTTT. Protein: CASSYSLVNTEAFF.

This clone was detected a few times. This chain connects TRBV9 to TRBJ1-1; D not certain. Trimming shortened V by 0 bases and J by 6 bases, and 9 bases separated the two germline ends. This CDR3 has 13 residues. The germline V gene has CDR1 SGDLS and CDR2 YYNGEE. The CDR3 sequence: CASSVGMDPEAFF. CDR3 sequence (DNA): TGTGCCAGCAGCGTAGGGATGGACCCTGAAGCTTTCTTT.

This clone is labeled medium-sized. This rearrangement joins TRBV6-8 to TRBJ2-7, with 9 bases identical to TRBD1. Germline CDR1 reads MNHGY; CDR2 reads SAAAGT. The CDR3 totals 14 residues. V was pared by 10 bases and J by 2 bases, with 9 bases of the junction left unmatched. CDR3: CATPNRGPPYEQYF. CDR3 in DNA: TGTGCCACCCCTAACAGGGGGCCCCCCTACGAGCAGTACTTC.

J is TRBJ2-6 and V is TRBV6-8; D uncertain. Trimming stripped 4 bases from V and 0 bases from J, with 10 bases between. CDR1 MNHGY and CDR2 SAAAGT come from the germline V gene. This CDR3 spans 16 amino acids. The CDR3 is CASSSPRFSGANVLTF. The CDR3 nucleotides are TGTGCCAGCAGTTCTCCGCGGTTCTCTGGGGCCAACGTCCTGACTTTC.

Sample share makes this clone large. CDR3 residues: CATSRDRGQAEGYTF. The CDR3 nucleotides are TGTGCCACCAGCAGAGATAGGGGACAGGCTGAGGGCTACACCTTC. The rearrangement links TRBV15 to TRBJ1-2; TRBD1 agrees at 8 bases. This CDR3 is 15 amino acids long. V shed 0 bases and J 8 bases; nucleotides not matched to a gene: 8. Looked up from germline, CDR1 is LNHNV and CDR2 is YYDKDF (reference sequence).

The gene calls are TRBV29-1 and TRBJ2-5; D is possibly TRBD1 or TRBD2 (5 bases each). This CDR3 has 14 amino acids. V was clipped by 2 bases and J by 5 bases, with 15 bases between them. CDR1 is SQVTM and CDR2 is ANQGSEA in the germline V gene. DNA of the CDR3: TGCAGCGTTGAACGGGACCAAGGACGGGAGACCCAGTACTTC. This codes for CSVERDQGRETQYF.

The J gene is TRBJ1-1, the V gene TRBV5-1; 7 nucleotides agree with TRBD1. The CDR3 contains 14 residues. The trim removed 3 bases at V and 2 bases at J, leaving 4 bases unmatched. Germline loops: CDR1 SGHRS, CDR2 YFSETQ. CDR3 amino acids: CASSSGQVNTEAFF. CDR3 in DNA: TGCGCCAGCAGCTCCGGACAGGTTAACACTGAAGCTTTCTTT. The full variable domain, with the rest looked up from reference TRBV5-1 and TRBJ1-1, is KAGVTQTPRYLIKTRGQQVTLSCSPISGHRSVSWYQQTPGQGLQFLFEYFSETQRNKGNFPGRFSGRQFSNSRSEMNVSTLELGDSALYLCASSSGQVNTEAFFGQGTRLTVV.